A selection of T cell receptor beta chains follows, all from one sample in a study of T cells after yellow fever vaccination. From the 5' RACE reads, TCRdb called clonotypes with MiXCR, one entry per CDR3 protein. The sample holds 500,000 to 650,000 distinct CDR3 sequences, roughly 14% seen once. This specimen was PBMCs, taken on the day of the yellow fever booster vaccination. These receptors came from a young man who received the YFV17D yellow fever vaccine. Both conserved end residues are part of each CDR3. Fields, in order: V gene, clone size, D gene, J gene, CDR3 DNA, CDR3 protein. The D gene is left open where the match is weak. Size values are once, few and many counts, or a class for expanded clones, and some rows have none.

>TRBV20-1|NA|NA|TRBJ1-1
TGCAGTGCTAGAGACAGGACGGTGAACACTGAAGCTTTCTTT
CSARDRTVNTEAFF
>TRBV6-7|NA|NA|TRBJ2-7
TGTGCCAGTTGGAGGGACTACGAGCAGTACTTC
CASWRDYEQYF
>TRBV5-1|few|NA|TRBJ2-7
TGCGCCAGCCGGGTGGGGCTGACTACGGACTACGAGCAGTACTTC
CASRVGLTTDYEQYF
>TRBV20-1|NA|NA|TRBJ2-3
TGCAGTGCTAGAGGGGGGGCGCGTGCCCAGGATACGCAGTATTTT
CSARGGARAQDTQYF
>TRBV20-1|few|NA|TRBJ2-7
TGCAGTGCTACCCGGAGGGGGGCATACGAGCAGTACTTC
CSATRRGAYEQYF
>TRBV7-2|NA|NA|TRBJ1-1
TGTGCCAGCAGCGGGTCGTGGAACACTGAAGCTTTCTTT
CASSGSWNTEAFF
>TRBV7-9|NA|TRBD2|TRBJ2-7
TGTGCCAGCAGCTTAGAAGGGCTAGCGGGAGCCGAGCAGTACTTC
CASSLEGLAGAEQYF
>TRBV20-1|NA|NA|TRBJ2-1
TGCAGTAAAAGGAAGCTGCTGGAGGTCGATGAGCAGTTCTTC
CSKRKLLEVDEQFF
>TRBV28|few|TRBD1|TRBJ2-5
TGTGCCAGCAGAACGACAGGGGGCGGGTTGTTACAAGAGACCCAGTACTTC
CASRTTGGGLLQETQYF
>TRBV7-8|few|TRBD2|TRBJ2-7
TGTGCCAGCAGCGGGACTAGCGGGAACGAGCAGTACTTC
CASSGTSGNEQYF
>TRBV7-8|few|NA|TRBJ1-2
TGTGCCAGCAGCTTAGGAGTAGTTGTGAACTATGGCTACACCTTC
CASSLGVVVNYGYTF
>TRBV4-2|NA|NA|TRBJ2-3
TGTGCCAGCAGCCAAGATCAGGGACTCGATACGCAGTATTTT
CASSQDQGLDTQYF
>TRBV7-2|few|NA|TRBJ2-1
TGTGCCAGCAGCTCTTCCGTACGGGACTACAATGAGCAGTTCTTC
CASSSSVRDYNEQFF
>TRBV5-4|NA|TRBD1|TRBJ2-3
TGTGCCAGCAGCTCCCCATGGACAGGGAAAGATACGCAGTATTTT
CASSSPWTGKDTQYF
>TRBV29-1|many|NA|TRBJ2-3
TGCAGCGTTGGCCGGGTCACAGATACGCAGTATTTT
CSVGRVTDTQYF
>TRBV29-1|NA|NA|TRBJ1-2
TGCAGCGTTGGCAACAGAGGAGACTATGGCTACACCTTC
CSVGNRGDYGYTF
>TRBV5-1|few|NA|TRBJ2-1
TGCGCCAGCAGCTTGGCAATCAGTTCCCACAATGAGCAGTTCTTC
CASSLAISSHNEQFF
>TRBV4-2|many|NA|TRBJ1-1
TGTGCCAGCAGCGGACGGTACAACACTGAAGCTTTCTTT
CASSGRYNTEAFF
>TRBV20-1|few|TRBD2|TRBJ2-1
TGCAGTGCTAGTGTGGCTAGCGGGAGGGCCAATGAGCAGTTCTTC
CSASVASGRANEQFF
>TRBV11-2|NA|NA|TRBJ2-5
TGTGCCAGCAGCTCCCTCCTCTGGGGCCGGGAGACCCAGTACTTC
CASSSLLWGRETQYF
>TRBV5-1|few|TRBD2|TRBJ2-1
TGCGCCAGCAGCTTGGATGGGACTAGGGTTTCCAGTGAGCAGTTCTTC
CASSLDGTRVSSEQFF
>TRBV29-1|NA|TRBD1|TRBJ2-7
TGCAGCGTTCGGGACAGTTCCTACGAGCAGTACTTC
CSVRDSSYEQYF
>TRBV9|NA|NA|TRBJ2-1
TGTGCCAGCAGCGTAGCGGCAGCCTCCTACAATGAGCAGTTCTTC
CASSVAAASYNEQFF
>TRBV18|few|NA|TRBJ2-5
TGTGCCAGCTCACCGGGACGTTCCCAAGAGACCCAGTACTTC
CASSPGRSQETQYF
>TRBV30|few|NA|TRBJ1-2
TGTGCCTGGAGTGCCCCCAGAGACTACACCTTC
CAWSAPRDYTF